This T cell receptor (beta chain) came from a study of OX40 agonist ivuxolimab in advanced cancers. The table came from immunoSEQ multiplex PCR; TCRdb's copy has only in-frame clones and leaves some out. Altogether 43,000 or so clones are present, about 86% being singletons, with the ten largest covering around 37%. Trimming shortened V by 2 bases and J by 8 bases, and 16 bases separated the two germline ends. CDR1 is KGHSH, CDR2 LQKENI, per germline. The CDR3 sequence is 16 residues long. The genes are TRBV18 and TRBJ1-6; D remains ambiguous. The TCR originated in an adult with an advanced solid tumor such as melanoma, head and neck, liver or kidney cancer. The sequencing used CD4+ or CD8+ T cells sorted from blood, collected in a trial of the OX40 agonist ivuxolimab. CDR3 loop: CASSPYVLSGDSPLHF. The CDR3 DNA reads TGTGCCAGCTCACCATACGTCCTCTCCGGAGATTCACCCCTCCACTTT.